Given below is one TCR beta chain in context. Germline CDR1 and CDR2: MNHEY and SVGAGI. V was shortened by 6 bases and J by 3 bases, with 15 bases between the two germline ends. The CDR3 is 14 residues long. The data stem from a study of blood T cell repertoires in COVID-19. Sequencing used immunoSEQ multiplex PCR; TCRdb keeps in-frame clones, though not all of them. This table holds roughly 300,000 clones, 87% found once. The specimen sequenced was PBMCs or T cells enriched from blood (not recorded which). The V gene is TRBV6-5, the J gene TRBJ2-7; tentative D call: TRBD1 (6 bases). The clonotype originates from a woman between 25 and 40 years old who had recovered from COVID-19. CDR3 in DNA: TGTGCCAGCAGGAGGGGGACGGTAGTCTACGAGCAGTACTTC. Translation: CASRRGTVVYEQYF.